The entry that follows covers one T cell receptor beta chain sequence. Primers for the PCR totalled 60 Vbeta and 13 Jbeta. Only in-frame clones appear in the TCRdb table, and some are missing; sequencing was by immunoSEQ multiplex PCR. The profile shows around 160,000 clones, 75% to 80% of them singletons. These data come from a study of cytomegalovirus exposure and HLA in healthy donors. The CDR3 has 17 amino acids. The V end lost 2 bases, the J end lost 4 bases, and 16 bases lay between the germline ends. Germline V CDR1 and CDR2: SGHTS, YDEGEE. The J gene is TRBJ2-6, the V gene TRBV5-8; tentative D call: TRBD1 (6 bases). The sample was PBMCs. The receptor was derived from a woman between 35 and 50 years old in good health and CMV-seropositive. The CDR3 nucleotides read TGTGCCAGCAGCTTCCAGGGGTCCTCTGTGGGGGCCAACGTCCTGACTTTC. The encoded protein is CASSFQGSSVGANVLTF.